These 13 T cell receptor beta chains originate from one sample sequenced in a study of PD-L1 blockade in urothelial cancer. The assay was immunoSEQ multiplex PCR, and TCRdb's table has in-frame clones only and misses some. The sample lists approximately 83,000 clones, roughly 83% occurring once. Time point reported: peripheral blood 6 weeks after treatment start. Sequenced material: PBMCs, taken around atezolizumab (anti-PD-L1) treatment. The origin of the receptors is a man between 65 and 79 years old with urothelial cancer.

Only a few counts were recorded for this clone. The chain recombines TRBV6-1 with TRBJ2-7; 13 bases line up with TRBD2. There are 16 residues in the CDR3. V was clipped by 5 bases and J by 9 bases; unmatched bases: 13. Germline CDR1 and CDR2: MNHNS and SASEGT. The CDR3 bases are TGTGCCAGCAGTCAAGACGGCGGGACTAGCGGGGCAGGGCAGTACTTC. Its translation is CASSQDGGTSGAGQYF.

A single count supports this clone. In DNA form, the CDR3 reads TGTGCCAGCAGTGATTTGGCCACGGGTGAAGCTTTCTTT. Translated, it gives CASSDLATGEAFF. J is TRBJ1-1 and V is TRBV6-1, with D uncertain. Germline V CDR1 and CDR2: MNHNS, SASEGT. V lost 3 bases and J 7 bases, leaving 12 bases between the germline ends. The CDR3 covers 13 residues.

This sequence joins TRBV5-5 and TRBJ2-3; weak D call: TRBD2 (5 bases). The CDR3 runs to 13 residues. V lost 5 bases, J lost 5 bases, and 12 bases lay in between. In germline, CDR1 is SGHKS, CDR2 YYEKEE (reference sequence). The CDR3 spells CASRQAAGDTQYF. DNA of the CDR3: TGTGCCAGCAGGCAAGCGGCCGGAGATACGCAGTATTTT.

The chain is built from TRBV5-1 and TRBJ1-4; 7 positions agree with TRBD1. From germline, CDR1 is SGHRS and CDR2 YFSETQ. J was trimmed by 5 bases and V by 4 bases; bases with no gene match: 5. The CDR3 covers 14 residues. The CDR3 nucleotides are TGCGCCAGCAGCGCCTCAGGGGGGAATGAAAAACTGTTTTTT. Its protein is CASSASGGNEKLFF.

This chain connects TRBV7-3 to TRBJ2-3; 7 bases fit TRBD2. The CDR3 extends over 14 amino acids. V trimming: 1 base; J trimming: 4 bases; junction bases outside the gene matches: 2. CDR1 and CDR2 from the germline V gene are SGHTA and FQGTGA. The CDR3 bases are TGTGCCAGCAGCTTAAGTCTAGCGGCAGATACGCAGTATTTT. Translating it yields CASSLSLAADTQYF.

V and J are TRBV11-3 and TRBJ2-5; D is perhaps TRBD2 (5 bases). Deletions cut 5 bases from V and 5 bases from J, with 6 bases between. The CDR3 extends over 11 amino acids. Germline CDR1 and CDR2: SGHNT and YENEEA. CDR3 amino acids: CASSPGETQYF. The DNA for the CDR3 is TGTGCCAGCAGCCCGGGGGAGACCCAGTACTTC.

The chain couples TRBV7-2 to TRBJ2-3; TRBD2 matches at 9 bases. The V segment lost 5 bases and the J segment 2 bases; nucleotides outside the gene matches: 14. This CDR3 has 18 residues. The germline V gene has CDR1 SGHTA and CDR2 FQGNSA. CDR3 sequence reads: CASSPQAGSGRATDTQYF. In DNA form, the CDR3 reads TGTGCCAGCAGCCCCCAAGCTGGTAGCGGGAGAGCCACAGATACGCAGTATTTT.

This sequence joins TRBV5-1 and TRBJ2-1; 7 nucleotides align to TRBD2. V lost 3 bases, J lost 0 bases, and 6 bases stayed unmatched. This CDR3 is 16 amino acids long. Germline-derived CDR1 and CDR2 are SGHRS and YFSETQ. The DNA for the CDR3 is TGCGCCAGCAGCTCGACTAGCTACAGCTCCTACAATGAGCAGTTCTTC. This sequence encodes CASSSTSYSSYNEQFF. Together with reference TRBV5-1 and TRBJ2-1, the CDR3 gives the full variable domain: KAGVTQTPRYLIKTRGQQVTLSCSPISGHRSVSWYQQTPGQGLQFLFEYFSETQRNKGNFPGRFSGRQFSNSRSEMNVSTLELGDSALYLCASSSTSYSSYNEQFFGPGTRLTVL.

V usage is TRBV12-5 and J usage is TRBJ2-7; D may be TRBD2 (6 bases). V lost 1 base to trimming and J lost 6 bases, with 10 bases between them. Per germline, CDR1 LGHNT and CDR2 FRNRAP. This CDR3 has 13 amino acids. CDR3 sequence: CASGLGLEFEQYF. The CDR3 DNA sequence: TGTGCTAGTGGTTTGGGACTAGAGTTCGAGCAGTACTTC.

As for this clone: Other DNA sequences from this sample encode an identical CDR3 as well. This sequence joins TRBV7-8 and TRBJ2-1, with 9 bases lining up with TRBD2. J lost 4 bases, V lost 3 bases, and 4 bases had no gene match. The germline gives CDR1 SGHVS, CDR2 FQNEAQ. The CDR3 contains 15 residues. CDR3 sequence (DNA): TGTGCCAGCAGCTTGGGTAGCGGGGGTTACAATGAGCAGTTCTTC. It translates to CASSLGSGGYNEQFF.

The chain uses TRBV11-1 and TRBJ2-7; possibly TRBD1 for D (5 bases). The CDR3 consists of 13 residues. Trimming took off 1 base at V and 5 bases at J, with 9 bases between the two ends. Germline V gene lookup returns CDR1 SGHAT and CDR2 FQDESV (reference sequence). The CDR3 sequence: CASSLGTKDEQYF. The CDR3 DNA reads as TGTGCCAGCAGCTTAGGGACAAAGGACGAGCAGTACTTC.

This sequence joins TRBV4-1 and TRBJ2-5, with a possible D match to TRBD1 (6 bases). The V gene's germline CDR1 is MGHRA and CDR2 YSYEKL. The ends were cut back, 5 bases at V and 3 bases at J, with 10 bases in the middle. This CDR3 contains 13 residues. CDR3 loop: CASSSNREETQYF. CDR3 nucleotide sequence: TGCGCCAGCAGCTCGAACAGGGAAGAGACCCAGTACTTC.

There are a few counts of this clone. The chain combines TRBV7-2 with TRBJ2-1; tentatively, D is TRBD2 (6 bases). V was pared by 5 bases and J by 0 bases, with 14 bases between. CDR3 length: 16 amino acids. Germline values: CDR1 SGHTA, CDR2 FQGNSA. The CDR3 nucleotides read TGTGCCAGCAGCCCGGTGGGGGGACGCTCCTACAATGAGCAGTTCTTC. This translates into CASSPVGGRSYNEQFF.